This T cell receptor beta chain emerged from a study of T cell repertoires in cytomegalovirus infection. The overall study: Epitope selection comprised recently identified HLA-C-restricted CMV epitopes and well-studied HLA-B-restricted CMV epitopes.

A note on this clonotype: Its antigen is unidentified.

V shed 2 bases and J 4 bases; nucleotides not matched to a gene: 5. CDR3 length: 14 residues. Germline V gives CDR1 SGHDT, CDR2 YYEEEE. TCRdb passed the reads through MiXCR, listing each CDR3 protein once. The table includes 800,000 to 950,000 distinct CDR3 sequences, less than 35% detected once. The chain employs TRBV5-6 and TRBJ2-7, with 8 bases fitting TRBD1. Material: cultured CD8+ T cells from PBMCs, obtained from culture after CMV antigen stimulation. This TCR came from a human donor in good health (CMV status not recorded). Some clones in this sample may be carry-over from other donors' samples. The CDR3 loop reads CASSFGQGSYEQYV. CDR3 coding DNA: TGTGCCAGCAGCTTCGGACAGGGATCATACGAGCAGTACGTC.